The rows below give T cell receptor beta chains drawn from one sample of a study of blood T cell repertoires in COVID-19. Repertoires were generated with immunoSEQ multiplex PCR, while TCRdb's copy carries only in-frame clones and drops some. The table has 350,000 or so clones, around nine tenths seen once; the top ten hold 0.85% to 1.3%. Sequences were obtained from PBMCs or T cells enriched from blood (not recorded which). These receptors originate from a woman aged 25 to 39 who had been exposed to COVID-19. Both conserved end residues are part of each CDR3. A D gene is named only where the DNA matches it firmly. Some rows have no size entry. The others give once, few or many, or a class for an expanded clone.

CDR3 protein: CASRTWDRSDEQYF
CDR3 DNA: TGTGCCAGCAGGACCTGGGACAGATCCGACGAGCAGTACTTC
V gene: TRBV6-5
J gene: TRBJ2-7
clone size: .
D gene: TRBD1

CDR3 protein: CASSKGTSGIYNEQFF
CDR3 DNA: TGTGCCAGCAGTAAAGGGACTAGCGGAATTTACAATGAGCAGTTCTTC
V gene: TRBV6-1
J gene: TRBJ2-1
clone size: .
D gene: TRBD2

CDR3 protein: CATQAADYNEQFF
CDR3 DNA: TGTGCCACACAGGCAGCCGATTATAATGAGCAGTTCTTC
V gene: TRBV15
J gene: TRBJ2-1
clone size: .
D gene: .

CDR3 protein: CAWRQGGGYTF
CDR3 DNA: TGTGCCTGGCGACAGGGGGGAGGCTACACCTTC
V gene: TRBV30
J gene: TRBJ1-2
clone size: .
D gene: TRBD1

CDR3 protein: CASRGLAFGNNEQFF
CDR3 DNA: TGTGCCAGTAGGGGACTAGCATTCGGCAACAATGAGCAGTTCTTC
V gene: TRBV19
J gene: TRBJ2-1
clone size: once
D gene: TRBD2

CDR3 protein: CASRNLALEQYF
CDR3 DNA: TGTGCCAGCAGGAACCTAGCGCTCGAGCAGTACTTC
V gene: TRBV7-6
J gene: TRBJ2-7
clone size: .
D gene: .

CDR3 protein: CASIPPGSYEQYF
CDR3 DNA: TGTGCCAGCATTCCACCGGGGTCCTACGAGCAGTACTTC
V gene: TRBV6-5
J gene: TRBJ2-7
clone size: .
D gene: .

CDR3 protein: CASSRPAGTGELFF
CDR3 DNA: TGTGCCAGCAGTCGGCCAGCGGGGACCGGGGAGCTGTTTTTT
V gene: TRBV28
J gene: TRBJ2-2
clone size: .
D gene: TRBD2

CDR3 protein: CASSQVIQGWDSPLHF
CDR3 DNA: TGTGCCAGCAGCCAAGTAATACAGGGCTGGGATTCACCCCTCCACTTT
V gene: TRBV14
J gene: TRBJ1-6
clone size: .
D gene: .

CDR3 protein: CASSGQNYGYTF
CDR3 DNA: TGTGCCAGCAGTGGACAGAACTATGGCTACACCTTC
V gene: TRBV25-1
J gene: TRBJ1-2
clone size: .
D gene: .

CDR3 protein: CASSSPGGNTEAFF
CDR3 DNA: TGTGCCAGCAGTTCCCCAGGGGGCAACACTGAAGCTTTCTTT
V gene: TRBV28
J gene: TRBJ1-1
clone size: .
D gene: TRBD1

CDR3 protein: CASSSIRTYPTNEKLFF
CDR3 DNA: TGTGCCAGCAGTTCTATTAGGACATACCCAACTAATGAAAAACTGTTTTTT
V gene: TRBV27
J gene: TRBJ1-4
clone size: .
D gene: .

CDR3 protein: CASSSPQGELGTGELFF
CDR3 DNA: TGTGCCAGCAGTTCACCGCAGGGGGAGTTAGGCACCGGGGAGCTGTTTTTT
V gene: TRBV28
J gene: TRBJ2-2
clone size: .
D gene: TRBD1

CDR3 protein: CASSLLGGDYEQYF
CDR3 DNA: TGTGCCAGCAGCTTGTTAGGGGGGGACTACGAGCAGTACTTC
V gene: TRBV5-4
J gene: TRBJ2-7
clone size: .
D gene: .

CDR3 protein: CASSQGTGNYGYTF
CDR3 DNA: TGTGCCAGTAGTCAGGGGACAGGCAACTATGGCTACACCTTC
V gene: TRBV19
J gene: TRBJ1-2
clone size: .
D gene: TRBD1

CDR3 protein: CASSPRTGVMGYTF
CDR3 DNA: TGTGCCAGCAGCCCCAGGACGGGGGTTATGGGCTACACCTTC
V gene: TRBV11-3
J gene: TRBJ1-2
clone size: .
D gene: .

CDR3 protein: CASSFTEDSHYEQYF
CDR3 DNA: TGTGCCAGCAGCTTTACAGAGGACAGTCACTACGAGCAGTACTTC
V gene: TRBV5-5
J gene: TRBJ2-7
clone size: .
D gene: .

CDR3 protein: CASSTGIRTEAFF
CDR3 DNA: TGTGCCAGTAGTACAGGGATTCGGACTGAAGCTTTCTTT
V gene: TRBV19
J gene: TRBJ1-1
clone size: few
D gene: .

CDR3 protein: CASSLRLADNEQFF
CDR3 DNA: TGTGCCAGCAGCTTACGACTAGCGGACAATGAGCAGTTCTTC
V gene: TRBV11-2
J gene: TRBJ2-1
clone size: once
D gene: TRBD2

CDR3 protein: CAWSVGRGNEQFF
CDR3 DNA: TGTGCCTGGAGTGTAGGTAGGGGGAATGAGCAGTTCTTC
V gene: TRBV30
J gene: TRBJ2-1
clone size: .
D gene: .

CDR3 protein: CASSVVRTGFTEAFF
CDR3 DNA: TGTGCCAGCAGCGTAGTACGGACAGGCTTTACTGAAGCTTTCTTT
V gene: TRBV9
J gene: TRBJ1-1
clone size: .
D gene: TRBD1

CDR3 protein: CASSQSDGTDTQYF
CDR3 DNA: TGCGCCAGCAGCCAATCTGACGGGACAGATACGCAGTATTTT
V gene: TRBV4-1
J gene: TRBJ2-3
clone size: .
D gene: .

CDR3 protein: CASSPRSWEVSDTQYF
CDR3 DNA: TGTGCCAGCAGCCCCCGAAGTTGGGAGGTCTCAGATACGCAGTATTTT
V gene: TRBV5-5
J gene: TRBJ2-3
clone size: .
D gene: .

CDR3 protein: CASSQDGQVEAFF
CDR3 DNA: TGTGCCAGCAGCCAAGATGGACAGGTTGAAGCTTTCTTT
V gene: TRBV3-1/TRBV3-2
J gene: TRBJ1-1
clone size: .
D gene: TRBD1

CDR3 protein: CASSLAGGDHEQFF
CDR3 DNA: TGTGCCAGCAGCCTAGCGGGAGGGGACCATGAGCAGTTCTTC
V gene: TRBV3-1/TRBV3-2
J gene: TRBJ2-1
clone size: .
D gene: TRBD2

CDR3 protein: CASSYRRDRGAYGYTF
CDR3 DNA: TGTGCCAGCAGCTATCGCCGGGACAGGGGCGCCTATGGCTACACCTTC
V gene: TRBV11-3
J gene: TRBJ1-2
clone size: .
D gene: TRBD1

CDR3 protein: CASTPSNRGLFYEQYF
CDR3 DNA: TGTGCCAGCACCCCATCAAACAGGGGTTTGTTCTACGAGCAGTACTTC
V gene: TRBV27
J gene: TRBJ2-7
clone size: .
D gene: TRBD1

CDR3 protein: CASSSRQGFRGYTF
CDR3 DNA: TGTGCCAGCAGCTCCCGACAGGGGTTTCGAGGCTACACCTTC
V gene: TRBV7-8
J gene: TRBJ1-2
clone size: few
D gene: TRBD1

CDR3 protein: CASSRPRGGYDEQFF
CDR3 DNA: TGTGCCAGCAGCCGCCCCAGGGGCGGGTACGATGAGCAGTTCTTC
V gene: TRBV5-6
J gene: TRBJ2-1
clone size: .
D gene: .

CDR3 protein: CASSDNNNYGYTF
CDR3 DNA: TGTGCCAGCAGTGACAATAATAACTATGGCTACACCTTC
V gene: TRBV12-3/TRBV12-4
J gene: TRBJ1-2
clone size: .
D gene: .

CDR3 protein: CASSRGDRGHEQYF
CDR3 DNA: TGCGCCAGCAGCAGAGGGGACAGGGGGCACGAGCAGTACTTC
V gene: TRBV5-1
J gene: TRBJ2-7
clone size: few
D gene: TRBD1

CDR3 protein: CASSLGVAGVLSTDTQYF
CDR3 DNA: TGCGCCAGCAGCCTTGGGGTAGCGGGAGTGTTGAGCACAGATACGCAGTATTTT
V gene: TRBV5-1
J gene: TRBJ2-3
clone size: .
D gene: TRBD2

CDR3 protein: CASSLRDRAYEQYF
CDR3 DNA: TGTGCCAGCAGCCTCCGGGACAGAGCCTACGAGCAGTACTTC
V gene: TRBV27
J gene: TRBJ2-7
clone size: .
D gene: TRBD1

CDR3 protein: CASSPVGARNNSPLHF
CDR3 DNA: TGTGCCAGCAGCCCAGTTGGGGCACGTAATAATTCACCCCTCCACTTT
V gene: TRBV2
J gene: TRBJ1-6
clone size: .
D gene: .

CDR3 protein: CGTYGPDRLYGYTF
CDR3 DNA: TGTGGCACCTACGGGCCGGACAGACTCTATGGCTACACCTTC
V gene: TRBV6-5
J gene: TRBJ1-2
clone size: .
D gene: .

CDR3 protein: CASSLPGTSGTPPDTQYF
CDR3 DNA: TGTGCCAGCAGCCTCCCCGGGACTAGCGGGACCCCCCCTGATACGCAGTATTTT
V gene: TRBV5-5
J gene: TRBJ2-3
clone size: .
D gene: TRBD2

CDR3 protein: CASNPGQHNEAFF
CDR3 DNA: TGTGCCAGCAACCCGGGACAGCACAATGAAGCTTTCTTT
V gene: TRBV5-8
J gene: TRBJ1-1
clone size: .
D gene: TRBD1

CDR3 protein: CASSPSLLAGDSSYNEQFF
CDR3 DNA: TGTGCCAGCAGCCCGTCGTTGCTGGCTGGGGACAGCTCCTACAATGAGCAGTTCTTC
V gene: TRBV7-3
J gene: TRBJ2-1
clone size: .
D gene: TRBD1

CDR3 protein: CASSDSDRGKGYGYTF
CDR3 DNA: TGTGCCAGCAGTGACTCGGACAGGGGGAAGGGCTATGGCTACACCTTC
V gene: TRBV6-4
J gene: TRBJ1-2
clone size: many
D gene: TRBD1

CDR3 protein: CASSSRGYNSPLHF
CDR3 DNA: TGTGCCAGCAGTTCCAGGGGCTATAATTCACCCCTCCACTTT
V gene: TRBV27
J gene: TRBJ1-6
clone size: .
D gene: .